This passage covers 21 T cell receptor beta chains from one sample sequenced in a study of blood T cell repertoires in COVID-19. TCRdb's table, derived via immunoSEQ multiplex PCR, lists solely in-frame clones and lacks some. The data contain more than 65,000 clones, 70% to 80% of them singletons. The sample was peripheral blood. These receptors all come from a woman in her 70s with acute or convalescent COVID-19.

The chain has TRBV5-6 and TRBJ2-3; D is ambiguous. Trimming cost V 0 bases and J 2 bases, with 10 bases left between them. Germline V gene sequence: CDR1 SGHDT, CDR2 YYEEEE. This CDR3 is 15 amino acids long. The CDR3 DNA follows: TGTGCCAGCAGCTTGGACGGGTCAGTCACAGATACGCAGTATTTT. Translated, it gives CASSLDGSVTDTQYF.

This clone appeared a single time. V gene TRBV5-1 combines with J gene TRBJ1-1, with 10 bases aligning to TRBD1. Germline CDR1 SGHRS, CDR2 YFSETQ. Germline trimming cut 4 bases from V and 6 bases from J; bases unmatched to any gene: 12. The CDR3 extends over 16 amino acids. The CDR3 coding sequence is TGCGCCAGCAGCCTAACCCGGGACAGGGGTATAGCTGAAGCTTTCTTT. Residues: CASSLTRDRGIAEAFF.

V usage is TRBV2 and J usage is TRBJ1-2; D is unresolved. CDR3 length equals 13 residues. The V gene's germline CDR1 is SNHLY and CDR2 FYNNEI. Trimming shortened V by 6 bases and J by 1 base, and 9 bases separated the two germline ends. The CDR3, as DNA: TGTGCCAGCAGGGGAGACTATAACTATGGCTACACCTTC. Encoded protein: CASRGDYNYGYTF.

The gene calls are TRBV9 and TRBJ2-3; D might be TRBD2 (6 bases). This CDR3 comprises 15 residues. The V end was cut by 0 bases, the J end by 4 bases, with 12 bases between. Germline CDR1 reads SGDLS; CDR2 reads YYNGEE. The CDR3 protein is CASSVEGAGADTQYF. The CDR3 DNA follows: TGTGCCAGCAGCGTAGAGGGAGCGGGTGCAGATACGCAGTATTTT.

This clone was counted a few times. V and J are TRBV19 and TRBJ2-2; a weak D match, TRBD1 (5 bases). The length of the CDR3 is 16 residues. The germline V gene has CDR1 LNHDA and CDR2 SQIVND (reference sequence). Trimming took 6 bases from V and 4 from J, leaving 18 bases between them. CDR3 bases: TGTGCCAGTAGCCCACCTCAGGGAAGGGGCACCGGGGAGCTGTTTTTT. Residues: CASSPPQGRGTGELFF.

This clone was detected only once. CDR3 region: CASSIFREEANYGYTF. Written as DNA, the CDR3 is TGTGCCAGTAGTATTTTCAGGGAAGAGGCTAACTATGGCTACACCTTC. The rearrangement joins TRBV19 to TRBJ1-2; D is perhaps TRBD1 (5 bases). CDR3 length equals 16 residues. CDR1 is LNHDA, CDR2 SQIVND, per germline (reference sequence). V shed 3 bases and J shed 0 bases, with 14 bases lying between them.

As regards this clone: Relative to the germline gene, one junction end is altered; a read error may explain this. The V gene is TRBV5-5, the J gene TRBJ1-5, with 7 positions matching TRBD1. Germline V CDR1 and CDR2: SGHKS, YYEKEE (reference sequence). The CDR3 is 14 residues long. The CDR3 coding sequence is TGTGCCAGCAGTTTGGGGGCAGGGGGTCAGCCCCAGCATTTT. Translated, it gives CASSLGAGGQPQHF.

This clone was seen once. The rearrangement uses TRBV5-1 and TRBJ1-1, with D unclear. CDR1 is SGHRS, CDR2 YFSETQ, per germline. The ends were cut back, 1 base at V and 8 bases at J, with 12 bases in the middle. This CDR3 comprises 13 residues. The CDR3 loop reads CASSLLGPNEAFF. The CDR3 DNA reads as TGCGCCAGCAGCTTGCTTGGGCCCAACGAAGCTTTCTTT.

The J gene is TRBJ1-4, the V gene TRBV18; TRBD1 agrees at 8 bases. The V gene's germline CDR1 is KGHSH and CDR2 LQKENI. The CDR3 is made up of 15 amino acids. J gave up 8 bases and V 5 bases, and 10 bases lay outside the gene matches. The CDR3 sequence is CASSATDRGWEKLFF. The CDR3 DNA is TGTGCCAGCTCAGCGACTGACAGGGGATGGGAAAAACTGTTTTTT.

The J gene is TRBJ2-1, the V gene TRBV7-2; TRBD2 is a possible D gene (5 bases). Germline values: CDR1 SGHTA, CDR2 FQGNSA. The CDR3 is 17 residues long. The ends were cut back, 3 bases at V and 1 base at J, with 16 bases in the middle. This chain's CDR3 is CASSFPFGEPSYNEQFF. Written as DNA, the CDR3 is TGTGCCAGCAGCTTTCCCTTCGGGGAACCATCCTACAATGAGCAGTTCTTC.

The rearrangement uses TRBV10-1 and TRBJ2-7; 8 nucleotides line up with TRBD2. The germline CDR1 and CDR2 sequences are WNHNN and SYGVQD (reference sequence). The V segment lost 0 bases and the J segment 0 bases; nucleotides outside the gene matches: 7. The CDR3 runs to 17 residues. The CDR3 is CASSESASGPSSYEQYF. The DNA for the CDR3 is TGCGCCAGCAGTGAGTCGGCTAGCGGGCCGAGCTCCTACGAGCAGTACTTC.

This chain joins TRBV7-2 and TRBJ1-5, with TRBD1 matching 9 bases. Trimming cost V 1 base and J 5 bases; bases outside gene matches: 3. Looked up from germline, CDR1 is SGHTA and CDR2 is FQGNSA. This CDR3 contains 15 residues. CDR3 amino acids: CASSLVGQGHQPQHF. The CDR3 nucleotides are TGTGCCAGCAGCTTAGTGGGACAGGGCCATCAGCCCCAGCATTTT. Combining the CDR3 with reference TRBV7-2 and TRBJ1-5 gives the whole variable domain GAGVSQSPSNKVTEKGKDVELRCDPISGHTALYWYRQSLGQGLEFLIYFQGNSAPDKSGLPSDRFSAERTGGSVSTLTIQRTQQEDSAVYLCASSLVGQGHQPQHFGDGTRLSIL.

The chain joins TRBV6-1 to TRBJ1-2, with D unclear. The ends were cut back, 3 bases at V and 13 bases at J, with 18 bases in the middle. The length of the CDR3 is 13 residues. Germline CDR1 reads MNHNS; CDR2 reads SASEGT. Here the CDR3 DNA reads TGTGCCAGCAGTGAGTACGGGATCGGGCGGGCCACCTTC. Residues: CASSEYGIGRATF.

The J gene is TRBJ2-1, the V gene TRBV4-3; possibly TRBD2 for D (5 bases). Germline V gene lookup returns CDR1 LGHNA and CDR2 YSLEER. The CDR3 has 14 residues. V lost 1 base, J lost 6 bases, and 10 bases lay in between. The CDR3 region is CASSQALGSNEQFF. CDR3 in DNA: TGCGCCAGCAGCCAAGCCCTGGGGAGCAATGAGCAGTTCTTC.

The chain recombines TRBV7-2 with TRBJ1-2; TRBD1 matches at 8 bases. Germline CDR1 reads SGHTA; CDR2 reads FQGNSA. The CDR3 extends over 15 amino acids. The J segment lost 8 bases and the V segment lost 5 bases, leaving 13 bases of the junction unmatched. DNA of the CDR3: TGTGCCAGCAGCCCTTACTCCCAGGGGGCGCGCGGCTACACCTTC. Translated: CASSPYSQGARGYTF.

The table lists this clone with a count of one. The chain joins TRBV19 to TRBJ2-5, with TRBD2 matching 7 bases. After removal of 5 bases from V and 4 bases from J, the junction contained 10 bases not matched to a gene. From germline, CDR1 is LNHDA and CDR2 SQIVND (reference sequence). The CDR3 is 15 amino acids. CDR3 nucleotide sequence: TGTGCCAGTAGTTTACCAGCGGGGTTGGGAGAGACCCAGTACTTC. As protein: CASSLPAGLGETQYF. The variable domain in full, completed from reference TRBV19 and TRBJ2-5, reads DGGITQSPKYLFRKEGQNVTLSCEQNLNHDAMYWYRQDPGQGLRLIYYSQIVNDFQKGDIAEGYSVSREKKESFPLTVTSAQKNPTAFYLCASSLPAGLGETQYFGPGTRLLVL.

The CDR3, as DNA: TGTGCCAGCAGCTTGGCGGCCCTCCCGGGGGGAAGCACTGAAGCTTTCTTT. It yields the protein CASSLAALPGGSTEAFF. This rearrangement joins TRBV5-5 to TRBJ1-1; TRBD1 might be the D (5 bases). The CDR3 spans 17 residues. The germline V gene encodes CDR1 SGHKS and CDR2 YYEKEE (reference sequence). V lost 0 bases to trimming and J lost 4 bases, with 19 bases between them.

V and J are TRBV10-2 and TRBJ2-1; TRBD1 aligns across 9 bases. Germline trimming cut 8 bases from V and 4 bases from J; bases unmatched to any gene: 6. Germline V gives CDR1 WSHSY, CDR2 SAAADI. The CDR3 is 14 amino acids. CDR3 in amino acids: CASGQGTGYNEQFF. The CDR3 DNA follows: TGCGCCAGCGGACAGGGGACAGGATACAATGAGCAGTTCTTC.

The chain is built from TRBV5-6 and TRBJ1-4; possible D gene TRBD1, 6 bases. The CDR3 is 18 residues long. CDR1 and CDR2 (germline): SGHDT, YYEEEE. Trimming removed 6 bases at V and 0 bases at J, with 21 bases between. Here the CDR3 DNA reads TGTGCCAGCACCATATATCTGACAGGACTTGCAACTAATGAAAAACTGTTTTTT. As protein: CASTIYLTGLATNEKLFF.

The sample holds a few counts of this clone. J is TRBJ1-5 and V is TRBV6-5; a possible D gene is TRBD1 (6 bases). CDR3 size: 12 residues. V lost 11 bases, J lost 4 bases, and 12 bases lay in between. Germline assignment: CDR1 MNHEY and CDR2 SVGAGI. CDR3 in DNA: TGTGCCGCGGGCCAGGGGAATCAGCCCCAGCATTTT. Its translation is CAAGQGNQPQHF.

This rearrangement joins TRBV10-3 to TRBJ1-5, with TRBD1 matching over 9 bases. The V gene's germline CDR1 is ENHRY and CDR2 SYGVKD. The CDR3 loop spans 15 amino acids. V shed 0 bases, J shed 6 bases, and the junction held 3 bases outside the gene matches. The CDR3 here is CAISESGQGAQPQHF. CDR3 bases: TGTGCCATCAGTGAGTCGGGACAGGGAGCTCAGCCCCAGCATTTT.